The present entry profiles one T cell receptor (beta chain) with its context. This clonotype was found a few times. No cognate antigen has been identified for it. There are no base qualities to consult, and no much larger clone falls within one base. A distance of 11 bases separates the germline ends of V and J, which lose 5 bases and 1 base respectively. From its cysteine to its phenylalanine, the CDR3 spans 15 amino acids. Here the CDR3 DNA is all that survives: 45 bases in frame from base 1. Via the germline V gene (reference sequence), CDR1 is SEHNR and CDR2 FQNEAQ. The data originate from a study of blood T cells in healthy people across ages (dated by TCRdb to the mid-2010s). Regarding the research as a whole: In model experiments, roughly one uniquely barcoded TCR beta cDNA molecule per two T cells was captured by template switching. Using deep sequencing normalized with unique cDNA molecular identifiers, the study measured how TCR beta repertoire diversity changes with age. The donors were divided into four age groups: young (average about 16 years), middle-aged (under 40), aged (about 56) and long-lived (approximately 74). Two additional independent replicas of 1 million unique cDNA reads from the same blood draw were analyzed for two donors (one aged 18 to 30 and one aged 80 or older). Study-wide findings and limitations: Compared with the aged group, more naive CD4+ T cells, fewer expanded clones and increased TCR diversity were shown by the long-lived group, suggesting age selection. Observed TCR beta diversity correlated strongly with the percentage of naive T cells measured by flow cytometry. Estimates of total diversity based on one million sequenced T cells were regarded as lower bounds and as underestimates. Because donor CMV infection status was unknown, age-related changes in expanded clonotypes were potentially confounded. As age increased, observed TCR beta diversity per million T cells dropped in a roughly linear way, and a significant reduction was already evident by age roughly 36. Bulk unsorted PBMC profiling prevented conclusive comparison of naive and antigen-experienced compartments.

Donors were 30 to 45 systemically healthy Caucasian individuals from Russia aged roughly 6 to 100 years. Each donor gave 8 to 10 milliliters of peripheral blood, drawn into EDTA-treated Vacutainer tubes. PBMCs were isolated by Ficoll-Paque density-gradient centrifugation, with at least 6.5 million obtained per sample. Trizol reagent was used to extract total RNA from PBMCs, with at least 6 micrograms per sample. The percentages of naive CD45RAhigh/CD27high T cells were determined by flow cytometry on a PBMC aliquot from every donor. Library generation was performed with 5' RACE. The reads were generated on an Illumina HiSeq 2500. A second PCR of roughly 7 to 11 cycles was performed with a sample-barcoded 5' primer and a J-beta primer mix. Each TCR beta cDNA molecule received a unique molecular identifier from a template-switch 5' adaptor carrying 12 random nucleotides. Each sample yielded at least 2.5 million CDR3-containing paired-end reads. The Mint cDNA synthesis kit, primed by a TRBC-specific oligonucleotide, was used to synthesize first-strand cDNA from all RNA. Following uracil-DNA glycosylase treatment, all cDNA underwent a first 18-cycle PCR with the universal primers M1SS and BC2_uni_R. On the study's bioinformatics: For normalization, 1 million high-quality reads were randomly selected from each sample, with every read carrying a distinct molecular identifier. Instead of being binned into consensus sequences, reads that shared molecular identifiers were thrown out. MiTCR, run with a Q25 quality threshold and the strictest error-elimination algorithm, handled CDR3 identification, clonotype clustering and error correction. Lower-bound total TCR beta diversity was estimated with a nonparametric unseen species model using Euler transformation. The public reads were reanalyzed by TCRdb: fastp trimming at Q25, MiXCR alignment, in-frame beta chains only. Rows merge per CDR3 protein into single entries with the most common DNA and genes. These V and J calls originate from TCRdb's pipeline instead of the authors' own analysis. Recorded for this sample are around 1,000,000 distinct CDR3 sequences; 20% to 25% of them occurred a single time. The biggest ten clones account for around 0.75% of the sample.

This sample was also put to use in a study of T cells of mothers and their children. Per that second paper: Donors were nine systemically healthy Caucasian individuals: three mothers and their six children. cDNA synthesis consumed the entire amount of extracted RNA, loaded at around 1.5 ug RNA in each 15 ul reaction. Sample barcodes and 2-4 random nucleotides were added via the M1S primer in the second PCR. More than 8 million TCR beta CDR3 reads were obtained from each mother, and roughly 3 million reads were obtained from each child. Thymic selection shapes the output of TCR recombination in a similar way in related and unrelated pairs, and inherited differences have a minor effect. Normalized repertoire overlap in related mother-child pairs was always slightly higher than in unrelated mother-child pairs, but the difference was never significant. No persistent microchimeric T cell clones were found, with a detection sensitivity of approximately 100 clones per million clonotypes. Deep NGS was used in the study to compare the TCR beta repertoires of mothers and children and to look for features that separate related mother-child pairs from unrelated individuals. The mean age was roughly 36 +/- 4 years for the mothers and approximately 11 +/- 4 years for the children. After adapter ligation with NEBNext reagents, the libraries were sequenced on Illumina HiSeq 2000 with 100+100 nt paired-end reads. To avoid cross-contamination, the mother libraries and the child libraries were prepared a month apart and sequenced in separate runs. Between roughly 500,000 and 2,000,000 distinct TCR beta clonotypes were identified per donor. Naive TCR beta clonotypes were estimated from low-frequency clonotypes matched to each donor's FACS-determined naive share, without sorting.

The source of this sequence is a girl aged 2 to 10 in good health. The rearranged chain carries TRBV7-9 and TRBJ2-2; the D gene assignment is ambiguous. Material: blood. The DNA sequence follows: TGTGCCAGCAGCCCGAAAGGGCAGAACACCGGGGAGCTGTTTTTT. It translates as CASSPKGQNTGELFF.